A single T cell receptor beta chain is shown here with its context. Its cognate antigen is unknown. The sample is drawn from a study of neoadjuvant anti-PD-1 for oral cavity cancer. About the study: Around day 43, patients without progression received a fourth nivolumab dose before surgery. Study-level results: Post-nivolumab, blood T cell clonality was significantly elevated in non-responders. Pretreatment Treg/Th17 ratio correlated inversely with post-treatment tumor clonality.

PBMC libraries mostly used about 450 ng of input genomic DNA, with six replicates per sample. TCRdb's copy holds only in-frame clones and misses some; the assay was immunoSEQ multiplex PCR. The sample has approximately 15,000 clones; around two thirds are singletons. In germline, CDR1 is SGHAT, CDR2 FQNNGV. This CDR3 spans 13 amino acids. With 5 bases removed from V and 2 bases from J, the gap between germline ends came to 9 bases. This specimen consisted of PBMCs, obtained before nivolumab (anti-PD-1) treatment. This clonotype was sampled from a person aged 35 to 85 with oral cavity squamous cell carcinoma. This chain links TRBV11-2 with TRBJ2-5, with D possibly being TRBD2 (6 bases). The CDR3 spells CASSRGVQETQYF. The DNA for the CDR3 is TGTGCCAGCAGCCGCGGGGTTCAAGAGACCCAGTACTTC. The whole variable domain, filled in from reference TRBV11-2 and TRBJ2-5, reads EAGVAQSPRYKIIEKRQSVAFWCNPISGHATLYWYQQILGQGPKLLIQFQNNGVVDDSQLPKDRFSAERLKGVDSTLKIQPAKLEDSAVYLCASSRGVQETQYFGPGTRLLVL.